This T cell receptor (beta chain) stems from a study of CD8 T cells in ankylosing spondylitis. Via MiXCR, TCRdb re-called the 5' RACE reads, giving one row per CDR3 protein. This sample has roughly 260,000 distinct CDR3 sequences, with 15% to 20% found just once. Germline CDR1 is ENHRY and CDR2 is SYGVKD. Between the trimmed V and J ends, which lost 3 bases and 8 bases, there was a span of 10 bases. This CDR3 spans 13 amino acids. The sample taken for sequencing was blood, either unsorted or a sorted T cell fraction (not recorded which). The receptor comes from a male donor with ankylosing spondylitis or in good health (not recorded which). The rearrangement joins TRBV10-3 to TRBJ1-4; D remains unclear. The CDR3 region has the DNA TGTGCCATCAGTGACACTGACCGAGAAAAACTGTTTTTT. Its translation: CAISDTDREKLFF.